These 31 T cell receptor beta chains were sequenced from one sample in a study of blood T cell repertoires in COVID-19. Clones were read by immunoSEQ multiplex PCR, and TCRdb kept only the in-frame ones, dropping some. This table holds 250,000 to 300,000 clones, approximately 91% found once. Sequences were obtained from PBMCs or T cells enriched from blood (not recorded which). The receptors were gathered from a woman between 35 and 50 years old with acute COVID-19.

The chain uses TRBV2 and TRBJ2-3, with 7 bases aligning to TRBD2. The CDR3 length is 15 residues. The V and J ends lost 8 bases and 3 bases, in that order; junction bases with no gene match: 11. Germline CDR1 SNHLY, CDR2 FYNNEI. CDR3 DNA sequence: TGTGCCAGCGCCACGGGACTACCATTAACAGATACGCAGTATTTT. Translation: CASATGLPLTDTQYF.

V is TRBV7-2 and J is TRBJ1-3; 7 nucleotides line up with TRBD1. V shed 4 bases and J 10 bases; nucleotides not matched to a gene: 13. CDR3 length: 15 residues. Germline CDR1 and CDR2: SGHTA and FQGNSA. The CDR3 loop reads CASSSNPGQSRTIYF. The CDR3, as DNA: TGTGCCAGCAGCTCAAATCCGGGACAGAGTAGGACCATATATTTT.

The rearrangement links TRBV28 to TRBJ2-1, with 10 positions matching TRBD1. This CDR3 spans 17 amino acids. The junction had 3 bases not matched to a gene; V was cut back by 0 bases and J by 1 base. Germline lookup yields CDR1 MDHEN and CDR2 SYDVKM. The CDR3 loop reads CASSLWGQGMSYNEQFF. Written as DNA, the CDR3 is TGTGCCAGCAGTTTATGGGGACAGGGGATGTCCTACAATGAGCAGTTCTTC. The whole variable domain, remainder taken from reference TRBV28 and TRBJ2-1, is DVKVTQSSRYLVKRTGEKVFLECVQDMDHENMFWYRQDPGLGLRLIYFSYDVKMKEKGDIPEGYSVSREKKERFSLILESASTNQTSMYLCASSLWGQGMSYNEQFFGPGTRLTVL.

The chain recombines TRBV24-1 with TRBJ2-1; 9 positions agree with TRBD1. V dropped 6 bases and J dropped 6; count of bases not matched to a gene: 5. CDR1 is KGHDR, CDR2 SFDVKD, per germline. There are 14 residues in the CDR3. The chain's CDR3 is CATSRQGGVNEQFF. CDR3 coding DNA: TGTGCCACCAGTCGACAGGGGGGGGTCAATGAGCAGTTCTTC.

The V and J genes are TRBV6-2 or TRBV6-3 and TRBJ2-7, with 8 bases fitting TRBD1. This CDR3 contains 15 residues. Trimming removed 2 bases from V and 2 bases from J; junction bases left unmatched: 5. CDR1 is MNHEY and CDR2 is SVGEGT in the germline V gene. CDR3 DNA: TGTGCCAGCAGTTACCCGCAGGGGGCTACCTACGAGCAGTACTTC. This codes for CASSYPQGATYEQYF.

This clone has just one count. The chain combines TRBV29-1 with TRBJ1-4; D might be TRBD1 (6 bases). Germline V CDR1 and CDR2: SQVTM, ANQGSEA. Trimming removed 4 bases at V and 8 bases at J, with 14 bases between. This CDR3 region has 13 residues. The CDR3 nucleotides read TGCAGCGTTGTCCGGACAGCGGGGGAAAAACTGTTTTTT. It yields the protein CSVVRTAGEKLFF.

This sequence joins TRBV11-3 and TRBJ1-1; D remains ambiguous. Deletions cut 4 bases from V and 1 base from J, with 4 bases between. This CDR3 region has 12 residues. Germline V gene sequence: CDR1 SGHNT, CDR2 YENEEA. CDR3 DNA: TGTGCCAGCAGCTCTAAGAACACTGAAGCTTTCTTT. It translates to CASSSKNTEAFF.

V and J are TRBV7-2 and TRBJ2-1; D may be TRBD2 (6 bases). V lost 1 base to trimming and J lost 4 bases, with 11 bases between them. The V gene's germline CDR1 is SGHTA and CDR2 FQGNSA. This CDR3 has 15 amino acids. The CDR3 is CASSLGAGQYNEQFF. The CDR3 DNA reads as TGTGCCAGCAGCTTAGGGGCGGGGCAATACAATGAGCAGTTCTTC.

The V gene is TRBV19, the J gene TRBJ2-2, with D possibly matching TRBD1 (6 bases). CDR1 is LNHDA and CDR2 is SQIVND in the germline V gene (reference sequence). Trimming shortened V by 5 bases and J by 5 bases, and 12 bases separated the two germline ends. The CDR3 has 14 residues. The CDR3 is CASSSRGATGELFF. For the CDR3, the DNA is TGTGCCAGTAGTTCCAGGGGCGCAACCGGGGAGCTGTTTTTT.

This clone was picked up one time. The genes are TRBV5-1 and TRBJ1-6, with a weak D call TRBD1 (6 bases). The V gene lost 1 base and the J gene lost 0 bases, with 11 bases spanning the gap. CDR3 length equals 17 residues. Per germline, CDR1 SGHRS and CDR2 YFSETQ. The CDR3 is CASSLLTGSSYNSPLHF. DNA of the CDR3: TGCGCCAGCAGCTTGTTGACAGGCAGCTCCTATAATTCACCCCTCCACTTT.

The chain employs TRBV19 and TRBJ2-5; 9 bases are a match to TRBD1. V dropped 5 bases and J dropped 4; count of bases not matched to a gene: 14. The CDR3 covers 17 residues. CDR1 and CDR2 (germline): LNHDA, SQIVND (reference sequence). This CDR3 reads CASSPLPGQGSRETQYF. In nucleotides, the CDR3 is TGTGCCAGTAGTCCACTCCCGGGACAGGGTTCTCGAGAGACCCAGTACTTC.

This CDR3 reads CASSSRYHYGDSSGNTIYF. DNA of the CDR3: TGTGCCAGCAGCTCCAGATACCACTACGGGGACAGCTCTGGAAACACCATATATTTT. The chain couples TRBV7-2 to TRBJ1-3; 7 nucleotides align to TRBD1. Germline-derived CDR1 and CDR2 are SGHTA and FQGNSA. CDR3 length: 19 residues. The V and J ends lost 4 bases and 0 bases, in that order; junction bases with no gene match: 15.

The table lists this clone with a few counts. The V and J genes are TRBV19 and TRBJ1-3; unclear D gene. Trimming removed 1 base at V and 7 bases at J, with 5 bases between. Germline-derived CDR1 and CDR2 are LNHDA and SQIVND (reference sequence). CDR3 length: 12 residues. The CDR3 sequence is CASSIAGNTIYF. The CDR3 nucleotides are TGTGCCAGTAGTATAGCCGGGAACACCATATATTTT.

The chain is built from TRBV30 and TRBJ1-2, with D tentatively TRBD1 (5 bases). Germline V lookup: CDR1 GTSNPN, CDR2 SVGIG (reference sequence). V was clipped by 2 bases and J by 5 bases, with 18 bases between them. This CDR3 region has 15 residues. The CDR3 loop is CAWSPDHGGGYGYTF. The CDR3 DNA follows: TGTGCCTGGAGTCCCGACCACGGGGGTGGGTATGGCTACACCTTC.

The rearrangement uses TRBV10-3 and TRBJ1-6; 7 bases align to TRBD1. Unmatched junction bases numbered 7, after V lost 4 bases and J lost 4 bases. The CDR3 runs 16 residues. From germline, CDR1 is ENHRY and CDR2 SYGVKD. The chain's CDR3 is CAISARDSTYNSPLHF. Written as DNA, the CDR3 is TGTGCCATCAGTGCGAGGGACAGCACATATAATTCACCCCTCCACTTT.

The chain couples TRBV21-1 to TRBJ1-6; TRBD1 is the table's D call, not checked against the DNA. TRBV21-1 is a recognized pseudogene. The CDR3 is 17 amino acids. CDR3 sequence (DNA): TGTGCCAGCAGCGTGGGGATTAGGACAGGATGGAATTCACCCCTCCACTTT. Translating gives CASSVGIRTGWNSPLHF.

The chain combines TRBV19 with TRBJ1-2, with D possibly matching TRBD1 (5 bases). Germline loops: CDR1 LNHDA, CDR2 SQIVND (reference sequence). The ends were cut back, 3 bases at V and 0 bases at J, with 11 bases in the middle. CDR3 length equals 15 residues. The CDR3 loop is CASSIGGEANYGYTF. Written as DNA, the CDR3 is TGTGCCAGTAGTATTGGGGGGGAAGCTAACTATGGCTACACCTTC.

J is TRBJ1-2 and V is TRBV3-1 (or the pseudogene TRBV3-2); maybe TRBD1 (5 bases). CDR1 and CDR2 from the germline V gene are LGHDT and YNNKEL (reference sequence). The CDR3 has 12 residues. V dropped 11 bases and J dropped 5 bases, with 15 bases sitting between them. CDR3 protein: CALKDKRYGYTF. Written as DNA, the CDR3 is TGTGCCTTAAAGGACAAAAGATATGGCTACACCTTC.

The chain carries TRBV5-1 and TRBJ2-1; a weak D match, TRBD1 (7 bases). The V gene's germline CDR1 is SGHRS and CDR2 YFSETQ. The CDR3 loop spans 16 amino acids. V was trimmed by 4 bases and J by 3 bases, leaving 17 bases between them. For the CDR3, the DNA is TGCGCCAGCAGCGTCGCTCAGGGGGGCCTCTACAATGAGCAGTTCTTC. This sequence encodes CASSVAQGGLYNEQFF.

This chain uses TRBV9 with TRBJ1-2; TRBD1 matches at 8 bases. Germline V lookup: CDR1 SGDLS, CDR2 YYNGEE. The CDR3 totals 12 residues. V was clipped by 4 bases and J by 13 bases; unmatched bases: 9. The chain's CDR3 is CASSSGDRLATF. DNA of the CDR3: TGTGCCAGCAGCTCCGGGGACAGGCTCGCCACCTTC.

The CDR3 region has the DNA TGTGCCAGCAGCCTACTCTGGGGGGGACAGGGGTATTGTCAGCCCCAGCATTTT. It specifies CASSLLWGGQGYCQPQHF. The V gene is TRBV21-1, the J gene TRBJ1-5; the table gives TRBD1 as D, unverified against the DNA. TRBV21-1 represents a pseudogene. This CDR3 comprises 18 residues.

This clone was detected only once. The rearrangement joins TRBV30 to TRBJ2-3; D possibly corresponds to TRBD1 (5 bases). The germline V gene encodes CDR1 GTSNPN and CDR2 SVGIG (reference sequence). V was trimmed by 1 base and J by 11 bases, leaving 16 bases between them. The CDR3 runs 13 residues. CDR3 loop: CAWSATGLRRQYF. The CDR3 DNA reads as TGTGCCTGGAGTGCAACAGGATTACGAAGGCAGTATTTT. The whole variable domain, filled in from reference TRBV30 and TRBJ2-3, reads SQTIHQWPATLVQPVGSPLSLECTVEGTSNPNLYWYRQAAGRGLQLLFYSVGIGQISSEVPQNLSASRPQDRQFILSSKKLLLSDSGFYLCAWSATGLRRQYFGPGTRLTVL.

This sequence joins TRBV30 and TRBJ1-5; 8 bases fit TRBD1. V lost 2 bases to trimming and J lost 7 bases; unmatched junction nucleotides: 10. The V gene's germline CDR1 is GTSNPN and CDR2 SVGIG (reference sequence). The CDR3 totals 15 residues. As DNA, the CDR3 is TGTGCCTGGAGTTCCTTTGGACAGGGCCGGCAGCCCCAGCATTTT. This encodes CAWSSFGQGRQPQHF. The full variable domain, completed using reference TRBV30 and TRBJ1-5, is SQTIHQWPATLVQPVGSPLSLECTVEGTSNPNLYWYRQAAGRGLQLLFYSVGIGQISSEVPQNLSASRPQDRQFILSSKKLLLSDSGFYLCAWSSFGQGRQPQHFGDGTRLSIL.

V is TRBV10-3 and J is TRBJ2-1, with TRBD2 matching over 8 bases. Germline trimming cut 0 bases from V and 12 bases from J; bases unmatched to any gene: 7. CDR3 size: 14 residues. Per the germline V gene, CDR1 is ENHRY and CDR2 is SYGVKD. CDR3 nucleotides: TGTGCCATCAGTGAGTCGGGTTCGGGGGGGCGGCAGTTCTTC. Amino acids: CAISESGSGGRQFF.

This chain's CDR3 is CASSLRATGGYNEQFF. The CDR3 bases are TGCGCCAGCAGCCTCAGAGCGACAGGGGGGTACAATGAGCAGTTCTTC. This rearrangement joins TRBV4-1 to TRBJ2-1; 9 positions match TRBD1. The CDR3 is 16 amino acids. V gave up 4 bases and J gave up 4 bases; unmatched junction bases: 8. Germline V lookup: CDR1 MGHRA, CDR2 YSYEKL.

This rearrangement joins TRBV18 to TRBJ1-3, with D perhaps TRBD1 (5 bases). This CDR3 contains 16 residues. The V and J ends lost 4 bases and 0 bases respectively, with 13 bases between them. The V gene's germline CDR1 is KGHSH and CDR2 LQKENI. CDR3 residues: CASSLRDSSSGNTIYF. The CDR3 DNA reads as TGTGCCAGCTCACTCCGGGACTCCAGCTCTGGAAACACCATATATTTT. Full variable domain (missing parts from reference TRBV18 and TRBJ1-3): NAGVMQNPRHLVRRRGQEARLRCSPMKGHSHVYWYRQLPEEGLKFMVYLQKENIIDESGMPKERFSAEFPKEGPSILRIQQVVRGDSAAYFCASSLRDSSSGNTIYFGEGSWLTVV.

This chain uses TRBV5-4 with TRBJ2-1; a possible D gene is TRBD2 (7 bases). Germline V gives CDR1 SGHNT, CDR2 YYREEE (reference sequence). The CDR3 sequence is 14 residues long. The ends were cut back, 4 bases at V and 7 bases at J, with 15 bases in the middle. The CDR3 DNA is TGTGCCAGCAGCGAGGGGGGGATATGGAATGAGCAGTTCTTC. This encodes CASSEGGIWNEQFF.

This sequence joins TRBV11-2 and TRBJ2-1, with TRBD2 matching over 10 bases. V dropped 5 bases and J dropped 2; count of bases not matched to a gene: 6. The CDR3 loop spans 16 amino acids. Germline-derived CDR1 and CDR2 are SGHAT and FQNNGV. This CDR3 reads CASSLQLAGPYNEQFF. Written as DNA, the CDR3 is TGTGCCAGCAGCCTCCAACTAGCGGGGCCCTACAATGAGCAGTTCTTC.

The gene calls are TRBV4-1 and TRBJ1-2; 8 bases align to TRBD1. From germline, CDR1 is MGHRA and CDR2 YSYEKL. This CDR3 has 13 amino acids. The trim removed 6 bases at V and 4 bases at J, leaving 4 bases unmatched. The CDR3 reads CASRRTGSYGYTF. The CDR3 region has the DNA TGCGCCAGCAGAAGGACAGGGAGCTATGGCTACACCTTC.

This rearrangement joins TRBV6-5 to TRBJ1-5; 7 nucleotides align to TRBD1. Trimming took 7 bases from V and 5 from J; bases not matched to a gene: 5. Germline CDR1 is MNHEY and CDR2 is SVGAGI. The CDR3 is made up of 13 amino acids. CDR3 residues: CASTGQLDQPQHF. CDR3 nucleotide sequence: TGTGCCAGCACGGGACAGTTGGATCAGCCCCAGCATTTT.

This chain joins TRBV7-2 and TRBJ2-7; no firm D call. Germline CDR1 reads SGHTA; CDR2 reads FQGNSA. V was shortened by 3 bases and J by 3 bases, with 3 bases between the two germline ends. The CDR3 consists of 11 residues. The chain's CDR3 is CASSLYYEQYF. CDR3 coding DNA: TGTGCCAGCAGCTTGTACTACGAGCAGTACTTC.